This T cell receptor beta chain was documented in a study of breast tumors, draining lymph nodes, adjacent tissues. Samples came from axillary lymph nodes draining the breast cancer. TCRdb re-analysed the multiplex PCR reads in MiXCR, keeping a single row per CDR3 protein. In the table there are under 250,000 distinct CDR3 sequences, approximately 30% of which are singletons. Study results and limitations: Most tumor T cells seemingly derive from lymph node, then expand in tumor. Luminal-like breast cancer showed significantly higher tumor–nontumor repertoire similarity than basal-like. That most tumor T cells come from lymph nodes remained unproven. Tumors had less TCR diversity than lymph nodes, more than nontumor tissue.

This clonotype was seen ten or more times. The antigen remains unidentified. Germline V CDR1 and CDR2: SGHRS, YFSETQ. The V and J ends lost 0 bases and 5 bases, in that order; junction bases with no gene match: 5. The CDR3 has 14 residues. Input material: axillary lymph node tissue. This receptor was identified in a female donor with breast cancer. Some clones in this sample may be carry-over from other donors' samples. The chain carries TRBV5-1 and TRBJ2-7; 7 bases agree with TRBD2. Here the CDR3 reads CASSLGWSGDEQYF. The CDR3 DNA reads TGCGCCAGCAGCTTGGGATGGAGCGGGGACGAGCAGTACTTC.